This TCR beta chain originates from a study of control samples from healthy donors and cancer patients. Using immunoSEQ multiplex PCR, the repertoire was profiled, and TCRdb retains in-frame clones only, with some absent. The sample yields more than 95,000 clones, around 87% seen once. The material sequenced was blood. This TCR came from a man in his sixties in good health.

This CDR3 is CASSIMDRVGGEQFF. Written as DNA, the CDR3 is TGTGCCAGTAGTATAATGGATAGGGTAGGCGGTGAGCAGTTCTTC. This chain joins TRBV19 and TRBJ2-1; no reliable D call. The germline V gene encodes CDR1 LNHDA and CDR2 SQIVND (reference sequence). CDR3 length equals 15 residues. The ends were cut back, 2 bases at V and 9 bases at J, with 17 bases in the middle.